The entry below describes one TCR beta chain. The data belong to a study of blood T cell repertoires in COVID-19. TCRdb's table, derived via immunoSEQ multiplex PCR, lists solely in-frame clones and lacks some. The profile shows more than 250,000 clones, roughly 87% of them singletons. The V gene's germline CDR1 is SNHLY and CDR2 FYNNEI. The ends lost 3 bases at V and 2 bases at J; junction bases unmatched: 4. The CDR3 contains 16 residues. This clonotype was obtained from a man in his fifties with active or convalescent COVID-19. Material for sequencing was peripheral blood. The rearrangement uses TRBV2 and TRBJ2-6, with 7 bases lining up with TRBD1. CDR3 DNA: TGTGCCAGCAGTGAGGGGCAGGGGGCTGGGGCCAACGTCCTGACTTTC. Translating it yields CASSEGQGAGANVLTF.